This T cell receptor beta chain was sequenced during a study of blood T cell repertoires in COVID-19. About the study: PBMCs, B-cell-depleted T cells, or T cells were the source of the cDNA or gDNA that made up the material.

Profiling relied on immunoSEQ multiplex PCR, and the TCRdb table lists in-frame clones only, not all of them. The sample lists approximately 290,000 clones; approximately 90% were seen once. This clone has a handful of counts. CDR1 LNHNV and CDR2 YYDKDF come from the germline V gene (reference sequence). V was pared by 0 bases and J by 3 bases, with 20 bases between. The CDR3 extends over 18 amino acids. The clonotype comes from a man younger than 35 with active or convalescent COVID-19. The sequencing sample was made of peripheral blood. The chain joins TRBV15 to TRBJ1-1, with D uncertain. CDR3 DNA sequence: TGTGCCACCAGCAGAGATATAAATTATGGCAGAACCTACACTGAAGCTTTCTTT. Translated: CATSRDINYGRTYTEAFF.